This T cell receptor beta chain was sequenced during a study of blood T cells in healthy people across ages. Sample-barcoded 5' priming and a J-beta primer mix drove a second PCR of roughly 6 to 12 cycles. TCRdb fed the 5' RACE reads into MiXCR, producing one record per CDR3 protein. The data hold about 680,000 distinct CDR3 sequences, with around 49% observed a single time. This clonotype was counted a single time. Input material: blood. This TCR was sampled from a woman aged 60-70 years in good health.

CDR3 sequence reads: CSVGNGGSYEQFF. The CDR3 bases are TGCAGCGTTGGAAATGGCGGCTCCTACGAGCAGTTCTTC. The V gene is TRBV29-1, the J gene TRBJ2-1; D is ambiguous. Germline lookup yields CDR1 SQVTM and CDR2 ANQGSEA. Trimming shortened V by 4 bases and J by 10 bases, and 17 bases separated the two germline ends. CDR3 length: 13 residues.